These T cell receptor beta chains were read from a single sample in a study of blood T cell repertoires in COVID-19. The assay was immunoSEQ multiplex PCR, and TCRdb's table has in-frame clones only and misses some. The sample consists of 250,000 to 350,000 clones, roughly nine tenths of them appearing once. Sequenced: PBMCs or T cells enriched from blood (not recorded which). Receptors were obtained from a woman aged 30 to 39 who had recovered from COVID-19. Each CDR3 is given with its conserved first and last residue. Each record gives: D gene, CDR3 length, clone size, V gene, J gene, CDR3 DNA, CDR3 protein. A D gene is named only where the DNA matches it firmly. Expanded clones are given a class, and other clones once, few, many or no size at all.

d_gene: TRBD1; len: 14; abundance: .; v_gene: TRBV19; j_gene: TRBJ1-2; CDR3nt: TGTGCCAGTAGTACCGGACAGGGTAACTATGGCTACACCTTC; CDR3aa: CASSTGQGNYGYTF
d_gene: .; len: 11; abundance: .; v_gene: TRBV12-3/TRBV12-4; j_gene: TRBJ1-2; CDR3nt: TGTGCCAGCAGTTTTATGAGTGGCTACACCTTC; CDR3aa: CASSFMSGYTF
d_gene: .; len: 16; abundance: once; v_gene: TRBV19; j_gene: TRBJ2-5; CDR3nt: TGTGCCAGTAGCCTCGGGTCAGTCCGGGGAGCGGAGACCCAGTACTTC; CDR3aa: CASSLGSVRGAETQYF
d_gene: TRBD1; len: 16; abundance: few; v_gene: TRBV7-9; j_gene: TRBJ1-1; CDR3nt: TGTGCCAGCAGCTCCGGACAGGGGGCGAGTGACACTGAAGCTTTCTTT; CDR3aa: CASSSGQGASDTEAFF
d_gene: TRBD2; len: 17; abundance: .; v_gene: TRBV10-3; j_gene: TRBJ2-7; CDR3nt: TGTGCCATCAGCAGGACTAGCGGGGGGGGAAGCACCTACGAGCAGTACTTC; CDR3aa: CAISRTSGGGSTYEQYF
d_gene: TRBD2; len: 16; abundance: .; v_gene: TRBV5-1; j_gene: TRBJ2-7; CDR3nt: TGCGCCAGCAGCTTGGTTGCTAGCGGGGGGGCCGGGGAGCAGTACTTC; CDR3aa: CASSLVASGGAGEQYF
d_gene: .; len: 15; abundance: .; v_gene: TRBV3-1/TRBV3-2; j_gene: TRBJ1-1; CDR3nt: TGTGCCAGCAGCCCCCGGGGGTCTATTAACACTGAAGCTTTCTTT; CDR3aa: CASSPRGSINTEAFF
d_gene: .; len: 14; abundance: .; v_gene: TRBV3-1/TRBV3-2; j_gene: TRBJ1-6; CDR3nt: TGTGCCAGCAGCCCCAACTCCTATAATTCACCCCTCCACTTT; CDR3aa: CASSPNSYNSPLHF
d_gene: .; len: 15; abundance: .; v_gene: TRBV18; j_gene: TRBJ1-4; CDR3nt: TGTGCCAGCTCACCAGGGGGGGGCCAGAATGAAAAACTGTTTTTT; CDR3aa: CASSPGGGQNEKLFF
d_gene: .; len: 14; abundance: .; v_gene: TRBV7-2; j_gene: TRBJ2-1; CDR3nt: TGTGCCAGCACCTGGACGGGAAACTACAATGAGCAGTTCTTC; CDR3aa: CASTWTGNYNEQFF
d_gene: .; len: 13; abundance: .; v_gene: TRBV6-5; j_gene: TRBJ2-7; CDR3nt: TGTGCCAGCAGCCAACAGTGGGCCTGGGAGCAGTACTTC; CDR3aa: CASSQQWAWEQYF